The present T cell receptor (beta chain) was sequenced within a study of human T cells and chemical hapten exposure. For the library, individual cDNA molecules each received unique molecular identifiers. TCRdb re-called the RACE reads through MiXCR, storing one row per CDR3 protein. The sample has roughly 38,000 distinct CDR3 sequences, around 7.6% seen once. Trimming took 12 bases from V and 5 from J, leaving 14 bases between them. The length of the CDR3 is 12 residues. Germline CDR1 is KGHDR and CDR2 is SFDVKD. This clonotype has at least ten counts. The time point here: pre-sensitization, week 0. Treatment specified: therapeutic diphenylcyclopropenone sensitization with weekly scalp DPC. Ahead of applying each patch test, blood was sampled.

Sequenced here: whole blood, sampled in connection with sensitization to the hapten diphenylcyclopropenone (DPC). This chain connects TRBV24-1 to TRBJ2-3; possible D gene TRBD2, 5 bases. The source of this sequence is a woman aged 50 to 60 with alopecia areata. Some clones in this sample may be carry-over from other donors' samples. The CDR3 reads CARGQDEDTQYF. DNA for the CDR3: TGTGCCCGCGGGCAGGACGAAGATACGCAGTATTTT.